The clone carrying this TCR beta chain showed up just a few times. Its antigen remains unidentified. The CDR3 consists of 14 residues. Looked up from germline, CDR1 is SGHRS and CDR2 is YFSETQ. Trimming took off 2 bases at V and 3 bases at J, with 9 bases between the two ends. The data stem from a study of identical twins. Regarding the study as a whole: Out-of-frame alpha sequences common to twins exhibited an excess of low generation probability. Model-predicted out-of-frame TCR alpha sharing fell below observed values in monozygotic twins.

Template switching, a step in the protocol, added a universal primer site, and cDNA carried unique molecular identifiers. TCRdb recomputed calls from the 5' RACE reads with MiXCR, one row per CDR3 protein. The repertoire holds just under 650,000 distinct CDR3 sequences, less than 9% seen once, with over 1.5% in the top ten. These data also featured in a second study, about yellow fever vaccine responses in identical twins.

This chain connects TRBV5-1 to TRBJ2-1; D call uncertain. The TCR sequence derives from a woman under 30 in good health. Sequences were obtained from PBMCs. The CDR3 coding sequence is TGCGCCAGCAGCTTAAAGGTCAACTACAATGAGCAGTTCTTC. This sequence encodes CASSLKVNYNEQFF.